A selection of T cell receptor beta chains follows, all from one sample in a study of T cell repertoires in cytomegalovirus infection. One entry per CDR3 protein, called by TCRdb with MiXCR from the reads. The sample consists of over 150,000 distinct CDR3 sequences, about 17% of them appearing once. Sequencing was done on a sample of CD8+ T cells from PBMCs. The source is a human donor in good health (CMV status not recorded). Some clones in this sample may be carry-over from other donors' samples. Each CDR3 is given without its conserved first and last residue.

J gene: TRBJ1-1; V gene: TRBV7-9; CDR3 protein: ASSPSRGANTEAF
J gene: TRBJ1-2; V gene: TRBV7-2; CDR3 protein: ACRAESYGYT
J gene: TRBJ2-3; V gene: TRBV28; CDR3 protein: ASSFGGVTDTQY
J gene: TRBJ2-1; V gene: TRBV29-1; CDR3 protein: SVDRGLRGATYNEQF
J gene: TRBJ2-7; V gene: TRBV29-1; CDR3 protein: SVEARSGRYSYEQY
J gene: TRBJ1-2; V gene: TRBV7-9; CDR3 protein: ASSSAASRLIGYT
J gene: TRBJ1-4; V gene: TRBV7-2; CDR3 protein: ASSRSDLNEKLF
J gene: TRBJ2-3; V gene: TRBV12-3/TRBV12-4; CDR3 protein: ASSLGLAGTDTQY
J gene: TRBJ2-3; V gene: TRBV14; CDR3 protein: ASSQNRGYTDTQY
J gene: TRBJ1-3; V gene: TRBV6-5; CDR3 protein: ASSYSRRGTGAGNTIY
J gene: TRBJ2-3; V gene: TRBV12-3/TRBV12-4; CDR3 protein: ASSTGLGTASTDTQY
J gene: TRBJ2-1; V gene: TRBV4-3; CDR3 protein: ASSQVGGWEQF
J gene: TRBJ2-1; V gene: TRBV28; CDR3 protein: ASSLTGTGGLDEQF
J gene: TRBJ2-2; V gene: TRBV14; CDR3 protein: ASSQTGSGELF
J gene: TRBJ2-1; V gene: TRBV28; CDR3 protein: ASSGAIDRSYNEQF
J gene: TRBJ1-1; V gene: TRBV4-1; CDR3 protein: ASSQRGGQTTEAF
J gene: TRBJ2-1; V gene: TRBV6-4; CDR3 protein: ASSDGGGNEQF
J gene: TRBJ2-5; V gene: TRBV28; CDR3 protein: ASSLYRQETQY
J gene: TRBJ1-5; V gene: TRBV7-9; CDR3 protein: ASSLSRQGLNQPQH
J gene: TRBJ1-5; V gene: TRBV7-2; CDR3 protein: ASSLGRNSNQPQH
J gene: TRBJ1-1; V gene: TRBV6-5; CDR3 protein: ASSYSAGLDTEAF
J gene: TRBJ1-1; V gene: TRBV7-8; CDR3 protein: ASSLGGETEAF
J gene: TRBJ2-2; V gene: TRBV7-9; CDR3 protein: ASSPRGGYTGELF
J gene: TRBJ2-3; V gene: TRBV7-8; CDR3 protein: ASTTGGEGDTQY
J gene: TRBJ1-2; V gene: TRBV20-1; CDR3 protein: SAQAPGNYGYT
J gene: TRBJ2-1; V gene: TRBV6-2/TRBV6-3; CDR3 protein: ASSYYGGADEQF